The present TCR beta chain was sequenced within a study of blood T cells in healthy people across ages. Study-level findings and limits: With age, beta diversity per million T cells declined roughly linearly, significantly by 40.

Concerning this clonotype: Its specificity is unknown.

The second PCR ran about 6 to 11 cycles with a sample-barcoded 5' primer and J-beta primers. TCRdb re-called the 5' RACE reads with MiXCR, one entry per CDR3 protein. The sample carries 1 million to 1.2 million distinct CDR3 sequences, more than 30% recorded once. CDR1 and CDR2 from the germline V gene are MNHEY and SVGAGI. The CDR3 length is 14 residues. With 0 bases removed from V and 10 bases from J, the gap between germline ends came to 14 bases. Sequencing was done on a sample of blood. The chain joins TRBV6-5 to TRBJ2-3, with D tentatively TRBD2 (5 bases). The TCR sequence derives from a man between 18 and 35 years old in good health. This chain's CDR3 is CASSYSGKGVAQYF. DNA of the CDR3: TGTGCCAGCAGTTACTCTGGCAAGGGAGTTGCGCAGTATTTT.